Given below is one T cell receptor (beta chain) in context. This entry is derived from a study of CD8 T cells in Susac syndrome. CDR1 LGHNA and CDR2 YSLEER come from the germline V gene. The V and J ends lost 1 base and 7 bases, in that order; junction bases with no gene match: 10. This CDR3 has 16 amino acids. An amount of RNA that ranged from roughly 0.45 to 1 ug was reverse transcribed with random hexamers. TCR beta CDR3 was amplified by immunoSEQ multiplex PCR. This amplification extended across 54 Vbeta and 13 Jbeta segments. TCRdb re-derived calls from the immunoSEQ multiplex PCR reads in MiXCR, one entry per CDR3 protein. The sample contains around 280,000 distinct CDR3 sequences, roughly 94% of which appear only once. Blood CD8+ and CD4+ T cells underwent high-throughput TCR beta sequencing.

The chain is built from TRBV4-3 and TRBJ1-1; TRBD1 matches at 9 bases. Source material: CD4+ T cells from PBMCs. The clonotype originates from a human donor with multiple sclerosis. The CDR3 loop is CASSQAPGTGLGEAFF. CDR3 coding DNA: TGCGCCAGCAGCCAAGCTCCCGGGACAGGGTTGGGTGAAGCTTTCTTT.